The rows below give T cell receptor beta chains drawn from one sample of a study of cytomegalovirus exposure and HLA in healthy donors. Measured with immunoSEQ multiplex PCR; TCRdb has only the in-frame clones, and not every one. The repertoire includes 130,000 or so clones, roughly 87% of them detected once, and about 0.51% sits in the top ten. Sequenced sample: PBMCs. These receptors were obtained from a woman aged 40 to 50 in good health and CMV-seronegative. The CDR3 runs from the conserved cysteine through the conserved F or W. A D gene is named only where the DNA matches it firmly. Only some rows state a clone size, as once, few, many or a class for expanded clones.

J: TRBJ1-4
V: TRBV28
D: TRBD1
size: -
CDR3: CASSTPDRGLRRDEKLFF
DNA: TGTGCCAGCAGTACCCCGGACAGGGGGCTTAGGAGAGATGAAAAACTGTTTTTT

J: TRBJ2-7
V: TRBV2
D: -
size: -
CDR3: CASSVVWTANYEQYF
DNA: TGTGCCAGCAGTGTAGTATGGACAGCCAACTACGAGCAGTACTTC

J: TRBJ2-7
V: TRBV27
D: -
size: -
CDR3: CASSFGGTYYEQYF
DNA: TGTGCCAGCAGTTTTGGGGGGACTTACTACGAGCAGTACTTC

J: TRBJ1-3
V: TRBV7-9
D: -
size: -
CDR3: CASSSSFIRESSGNTIYF
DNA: TGTGCCAGCAGCTCCAGTTTTATTCGGGAATCCTCTGGAAACACCATATATTTT

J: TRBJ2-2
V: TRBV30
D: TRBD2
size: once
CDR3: CAWSVQRGSNTGELFF
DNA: TGTGCCTGGAGTGTGCAGCGGGGGTCGAACACCGGGGAGCTGTTTTTT

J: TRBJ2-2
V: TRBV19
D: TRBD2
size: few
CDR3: CASTTSSGGVRELFF
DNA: TGTGCCAGTACCACTTCTAGCGGAGGGGTGAGGGAGCTGTTTTTT

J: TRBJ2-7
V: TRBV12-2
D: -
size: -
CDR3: CGEAARGEQYF
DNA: TGTGGAGAGGCGGCCCGAGGCGAGCAGTACTTC

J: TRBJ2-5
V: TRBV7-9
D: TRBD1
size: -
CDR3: CSSSGGTGEQETQYF
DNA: TGTTCCAGCAGCGGCGGGACAGGGGAACAAGAGACCCAGTACTTC

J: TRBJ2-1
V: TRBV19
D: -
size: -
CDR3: CASSYGSSYNEQFF
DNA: TGTGCCAGTAGTTATGGGAGCTCCTACAATGAGCAGTTCTTC

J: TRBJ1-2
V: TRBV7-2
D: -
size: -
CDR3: CASSFMMNPRSYGYTF
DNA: TGTGCCAGCAGCTTCATGATGAATCCCCGGAGTTATGGCTACACCTTC

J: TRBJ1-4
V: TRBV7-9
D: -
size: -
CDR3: CASSLRGSNEKLFF
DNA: TGTGCCAGCAGCTTGAGGGGGAGTAATGAAAAACTGTTTTTT

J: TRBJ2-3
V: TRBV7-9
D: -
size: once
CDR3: CASSFGLDPLHTQYF
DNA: TGTGCCAGCAGCTTCGGACTGGATCCACTCCATACGCAGTATTTT

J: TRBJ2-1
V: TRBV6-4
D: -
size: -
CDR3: CASSDGSIDEQFF
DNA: TGTGCCAGCAGTGACGGGAGTATTGATGAGCAGTTCTTC

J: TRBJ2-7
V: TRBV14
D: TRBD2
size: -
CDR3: CASSQGTSGSYLREQYF
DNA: TGTGCCAGCAGCCAAGGGACTAGCGGGAGCTATCTACGTGAGCAGTACTTC

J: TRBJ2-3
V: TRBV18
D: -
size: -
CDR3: CASSPPQVGQAGTQYF
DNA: TGTGCCAGCTCACCACCGCAGGTCGGTCAGGCGGGTACGCAGTATTTT

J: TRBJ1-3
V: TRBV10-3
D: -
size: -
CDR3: CAATSESDTIYF
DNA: TGTGCCGCAACTTCCGAATCTGACACCATATATTTT

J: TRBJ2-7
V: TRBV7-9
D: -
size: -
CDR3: CASSSRDFSYEQYF
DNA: TGTGCCAGCAGCTCCCGGGACTTTTCCTACGAGCAGTACTTC

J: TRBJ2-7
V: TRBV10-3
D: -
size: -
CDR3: CAISDIGGGYEQYF
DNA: TGTGCCATCAGTGATATAGGGGGGGGGTACGAGCAGTACTTC

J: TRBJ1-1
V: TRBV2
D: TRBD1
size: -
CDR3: CAPSGQGNTEAFF
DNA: TGTGCCCCCTCCGGACAGGGAAACACTGAAGCTTTCTTT

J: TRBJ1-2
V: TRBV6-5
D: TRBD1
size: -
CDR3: CASSYSGQGYGYTF
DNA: TGTGCCAGCAGTTACTCAGGACAGGGTTATGGCTACACCTTC

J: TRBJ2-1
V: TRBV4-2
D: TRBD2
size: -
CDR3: CASSQDASGVGYNEQFF
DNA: TGTGCCAGCAGCCAAGATGCTAGCGGGGTGGGCTACAATGAGCAGTTCTTC

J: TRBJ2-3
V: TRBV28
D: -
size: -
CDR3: CASSSYTDTQYF
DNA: TGTGCCAGCAGTTCTTACACAGATACGCAGTATTTT